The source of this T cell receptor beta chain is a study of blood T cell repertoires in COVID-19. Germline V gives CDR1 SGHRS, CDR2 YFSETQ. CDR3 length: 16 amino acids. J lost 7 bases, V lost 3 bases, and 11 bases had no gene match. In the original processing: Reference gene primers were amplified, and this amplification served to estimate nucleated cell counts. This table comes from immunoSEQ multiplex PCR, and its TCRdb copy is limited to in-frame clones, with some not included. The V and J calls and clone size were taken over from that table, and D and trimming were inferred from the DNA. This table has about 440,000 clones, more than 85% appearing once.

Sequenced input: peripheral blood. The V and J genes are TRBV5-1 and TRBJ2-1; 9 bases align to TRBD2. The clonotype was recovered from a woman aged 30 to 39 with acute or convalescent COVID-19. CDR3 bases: TGCGCCAGCAGCTCAGGGGAAGCGGGGGGCTGGAATGAGCAGTTCTTC. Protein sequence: CASSSGEAGGWNEQFF.